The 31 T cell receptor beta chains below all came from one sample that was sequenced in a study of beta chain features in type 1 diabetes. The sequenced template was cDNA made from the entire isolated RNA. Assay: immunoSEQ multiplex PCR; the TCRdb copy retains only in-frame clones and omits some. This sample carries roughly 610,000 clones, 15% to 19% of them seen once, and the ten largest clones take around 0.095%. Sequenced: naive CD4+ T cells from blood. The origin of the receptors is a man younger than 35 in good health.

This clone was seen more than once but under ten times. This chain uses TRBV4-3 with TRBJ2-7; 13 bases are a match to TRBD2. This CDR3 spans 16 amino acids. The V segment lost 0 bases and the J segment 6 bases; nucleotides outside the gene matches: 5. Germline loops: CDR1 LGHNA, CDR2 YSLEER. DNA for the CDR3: TGCGCCAGCAGCCAAGAGACTAGCGGGAGGAGTGGCGAGCAGTACTTC. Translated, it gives CASSQETSGRSGEQYF.

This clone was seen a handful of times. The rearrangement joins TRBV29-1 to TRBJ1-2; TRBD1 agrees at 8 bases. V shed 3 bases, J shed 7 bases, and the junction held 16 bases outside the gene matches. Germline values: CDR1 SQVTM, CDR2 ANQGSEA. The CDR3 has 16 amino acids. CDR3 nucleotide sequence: TGCAGCGTTGATGAACGGTCGGCACAGGGGGTAGGTGGCTACACCTTC. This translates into CSVDERSAQGVGGYTF.

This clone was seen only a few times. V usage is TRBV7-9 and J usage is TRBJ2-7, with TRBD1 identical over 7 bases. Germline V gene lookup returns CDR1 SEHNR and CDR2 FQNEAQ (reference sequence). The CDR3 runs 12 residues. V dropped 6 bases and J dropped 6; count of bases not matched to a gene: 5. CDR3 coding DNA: TGTGCCAGCAGACGACAGGGCCCCGAGCAGTACTTC. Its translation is CASRRQGPEQYF.

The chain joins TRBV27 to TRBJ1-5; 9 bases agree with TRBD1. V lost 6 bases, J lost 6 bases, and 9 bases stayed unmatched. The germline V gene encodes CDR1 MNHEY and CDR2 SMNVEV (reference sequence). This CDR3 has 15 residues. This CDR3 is CASRLQGAVGQPQHF. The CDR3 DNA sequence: TGTGCCAGCAGGCTACAGGGGGCGGTGGGTCAGCCCCAGCATTTT.

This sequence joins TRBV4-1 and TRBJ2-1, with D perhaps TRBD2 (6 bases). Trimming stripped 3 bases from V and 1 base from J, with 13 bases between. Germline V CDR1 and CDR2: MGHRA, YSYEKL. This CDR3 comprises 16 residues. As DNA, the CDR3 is TGCGCCAGCAGCCAGAGGGAGGACATTTCCTACAATGAGCAGTTCTTC. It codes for CASSQREDISYNEQFF.

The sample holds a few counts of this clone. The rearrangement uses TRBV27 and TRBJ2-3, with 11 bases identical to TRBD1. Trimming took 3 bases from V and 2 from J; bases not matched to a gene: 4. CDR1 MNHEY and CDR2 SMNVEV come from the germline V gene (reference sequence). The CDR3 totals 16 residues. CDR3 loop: CASSFQGQGATDTQYF. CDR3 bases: TGTGCCAGCAGTTTCCAAGGACAGGGGGCCACAGATACGCAGTATTTT.

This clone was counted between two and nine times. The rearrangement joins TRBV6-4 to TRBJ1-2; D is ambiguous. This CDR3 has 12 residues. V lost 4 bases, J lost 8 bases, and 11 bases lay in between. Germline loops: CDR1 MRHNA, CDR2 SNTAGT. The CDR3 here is CASSAGVGGYTF. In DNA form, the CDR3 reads TGTGCCAGCAGTGCCGGGGTAGGGGGCTACACCTTC.

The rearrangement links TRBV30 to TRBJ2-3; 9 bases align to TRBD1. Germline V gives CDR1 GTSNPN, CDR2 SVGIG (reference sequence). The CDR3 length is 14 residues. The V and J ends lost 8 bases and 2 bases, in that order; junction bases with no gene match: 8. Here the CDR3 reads CAEGQGSFTDTQYF. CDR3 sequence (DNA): TGTGCCGAGGGACAGGGATCGTTCACAGATACGCAGTATTTT.

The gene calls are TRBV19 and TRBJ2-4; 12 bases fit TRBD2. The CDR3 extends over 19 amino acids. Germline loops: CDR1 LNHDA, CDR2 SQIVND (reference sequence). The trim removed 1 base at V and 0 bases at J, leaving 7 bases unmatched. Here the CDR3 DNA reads TGTGCCAGTAGTATAGGAAGACTAGCGGGAGCCCTAGCCAAAAACATTCAGTACTTC. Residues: CASSIGRLAGALAKNIQYF.

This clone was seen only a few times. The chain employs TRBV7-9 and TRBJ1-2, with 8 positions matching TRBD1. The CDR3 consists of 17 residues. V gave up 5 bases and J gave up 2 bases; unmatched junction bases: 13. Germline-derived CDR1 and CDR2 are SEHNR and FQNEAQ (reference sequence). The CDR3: CASSPPDRGVTNYGYTF. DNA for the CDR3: TGTGCCAGCAGCCCGCCCGACAGGGGTGTAACAAACTATGGCTACACCTTC.

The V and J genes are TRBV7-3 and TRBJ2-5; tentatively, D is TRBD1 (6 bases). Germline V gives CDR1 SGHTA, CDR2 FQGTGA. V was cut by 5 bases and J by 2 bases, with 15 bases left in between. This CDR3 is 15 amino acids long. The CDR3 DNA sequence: TGTGCCAGCAGCGCTCAACCGGGACAACAAGAGACCCAGTACTTC. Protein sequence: CASSAQPGQQETQYF.

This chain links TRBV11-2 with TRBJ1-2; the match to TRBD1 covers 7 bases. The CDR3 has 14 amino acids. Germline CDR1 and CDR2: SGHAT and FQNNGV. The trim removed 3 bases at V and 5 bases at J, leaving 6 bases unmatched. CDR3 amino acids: CASSFSNRGYGYTF. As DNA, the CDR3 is TGTGCCAGCAGCTTCTCTAACAGGGGTTATGGCTACACCTTC.

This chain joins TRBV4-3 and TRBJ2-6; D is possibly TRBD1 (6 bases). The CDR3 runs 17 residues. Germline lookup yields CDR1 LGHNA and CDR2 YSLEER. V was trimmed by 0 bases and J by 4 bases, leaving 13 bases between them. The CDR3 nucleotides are TGCGCCAGCAGCCAAGAGGCAGGGGCTCTGGGGGCCAACGTCCTGACTTTC. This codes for CASSQEAGALGANVLTF.

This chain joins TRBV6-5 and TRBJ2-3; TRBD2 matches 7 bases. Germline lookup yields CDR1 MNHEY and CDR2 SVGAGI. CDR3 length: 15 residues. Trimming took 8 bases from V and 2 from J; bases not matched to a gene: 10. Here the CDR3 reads CASFRGVPFTDTQYF. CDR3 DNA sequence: TGTGCCAGCTTCCGGGGGGTTCCCTTCACAGATACGCAGTATTTT.

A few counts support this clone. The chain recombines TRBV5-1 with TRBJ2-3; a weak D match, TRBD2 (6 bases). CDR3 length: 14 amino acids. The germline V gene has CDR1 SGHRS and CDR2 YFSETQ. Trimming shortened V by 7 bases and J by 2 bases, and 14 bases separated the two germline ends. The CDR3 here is CASQAQRATDTQYF. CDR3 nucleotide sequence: TGCGCCAGCCAAGCCCAGCGGGCCACAGATACGCAGTATTTT.

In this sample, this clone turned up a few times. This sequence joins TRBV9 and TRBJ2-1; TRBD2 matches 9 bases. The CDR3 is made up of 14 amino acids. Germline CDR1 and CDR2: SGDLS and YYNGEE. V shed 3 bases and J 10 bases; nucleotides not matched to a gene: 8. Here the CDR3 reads CASSGGGGAKEQFF. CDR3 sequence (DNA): TGTGCCAGCAGCGGCGGCGGGGGGGCAAAGGAGCAGTTCTTC.

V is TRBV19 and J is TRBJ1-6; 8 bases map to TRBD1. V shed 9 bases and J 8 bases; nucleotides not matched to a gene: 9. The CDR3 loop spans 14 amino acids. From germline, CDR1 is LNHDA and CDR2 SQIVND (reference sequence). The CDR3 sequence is CASRLGQADSPLHF. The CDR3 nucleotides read TGTGCCAGCAGGTTGGGACAGGCAGATTCACCCCTCCACTTT.

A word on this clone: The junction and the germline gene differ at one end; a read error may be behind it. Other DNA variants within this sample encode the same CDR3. This CDR3 reads CSVEPNMWTNYGYTF. CDR3 nucleotide sequence: TGCAGCGTTGAACCTAACATGTGGACCAACTATGGCTACACTTTC. The rearrangement links TRBV29-1 to TRBJ1-2; D is unresolved. CDR3 size: 15 residues. The germline V gene has CDR1 SQVTM and CDR2 ANQGSEA. Together with reference TRBV29-1 and TRBJ1-2, the CDR3 gives the full variable domain: SAVISQKPSRDICQRGTSLTIQCQVDSQVTMMFWYRQQPGQSLTLIATANQGSEATYESGFVIDKFPISRPNLTFSTLTVSNMSPEDSSIYLCSVEPNMWTNYGYTFGSGTRLTVV.

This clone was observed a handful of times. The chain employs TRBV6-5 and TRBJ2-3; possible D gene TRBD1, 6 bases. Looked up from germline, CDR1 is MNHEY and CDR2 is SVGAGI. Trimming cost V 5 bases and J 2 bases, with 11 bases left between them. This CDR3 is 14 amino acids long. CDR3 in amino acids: CASSKGQITDTQYF. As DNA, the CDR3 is TGTGCCAGCAGTAAAGGACAGATCACAGATACGCAGTATTTT.

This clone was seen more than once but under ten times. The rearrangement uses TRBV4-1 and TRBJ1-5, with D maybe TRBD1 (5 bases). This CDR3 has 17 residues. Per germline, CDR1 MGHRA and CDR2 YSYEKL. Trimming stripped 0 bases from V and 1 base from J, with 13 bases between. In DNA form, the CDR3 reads TGCGCCAGCAGCCAAGACGTACGGACAACAAGCAATCAGCCCCAGCATTTT. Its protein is CASSQDVRTTSNQPQHF.

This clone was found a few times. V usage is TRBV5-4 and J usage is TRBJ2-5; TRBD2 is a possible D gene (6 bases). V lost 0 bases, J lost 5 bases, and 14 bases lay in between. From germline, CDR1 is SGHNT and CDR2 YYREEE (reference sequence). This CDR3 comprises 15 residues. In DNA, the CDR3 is TGTGCCAGCAGCTTGGCGCTAGCGCGTGTGGAGACCCAGTACTTC. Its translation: CASSLALARVETQYF.

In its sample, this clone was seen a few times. The CDR3 nucleotides read TGTGCCAGCGCGGACAGGTCTAATCAGCCCCAGCATTTT. The encoded protein is CASADRSNQPQHF. J is TRBJ1-5 and V is TRBV7-9; 7 nucleotides match TRBD1. J was trimmed by 4 bases and V by 8 bases; bases with no gene match: 5. The CDR3 totals 13 residues. Germline values: CDR1 SEHNR, CDR2 FQNEAQ (reference sequence).

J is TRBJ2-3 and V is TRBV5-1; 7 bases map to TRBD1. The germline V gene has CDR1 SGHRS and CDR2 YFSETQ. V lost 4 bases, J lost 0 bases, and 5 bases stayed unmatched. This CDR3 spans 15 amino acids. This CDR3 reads CASSPGQTSTDTQYF. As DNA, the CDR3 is TGCGCCAGCAGCCCGGGACAGACAAGCACAGATACGCAGTATTTT.

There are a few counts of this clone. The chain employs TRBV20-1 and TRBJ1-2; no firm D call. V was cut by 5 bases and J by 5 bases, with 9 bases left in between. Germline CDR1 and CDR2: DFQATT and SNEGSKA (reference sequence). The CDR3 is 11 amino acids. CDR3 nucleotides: TGCAGTGCTGGGCCTGGTTATGGCTACACCTTC. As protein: CSAGPGYGYTF.

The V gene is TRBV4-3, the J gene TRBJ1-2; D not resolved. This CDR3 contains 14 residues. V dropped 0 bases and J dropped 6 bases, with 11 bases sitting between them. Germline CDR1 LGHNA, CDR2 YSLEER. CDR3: CASSQEPGSHGYTF. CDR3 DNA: TGCGCCAGCAGCCAAGAACCGGGATCCCATGGCTACACCTTC.

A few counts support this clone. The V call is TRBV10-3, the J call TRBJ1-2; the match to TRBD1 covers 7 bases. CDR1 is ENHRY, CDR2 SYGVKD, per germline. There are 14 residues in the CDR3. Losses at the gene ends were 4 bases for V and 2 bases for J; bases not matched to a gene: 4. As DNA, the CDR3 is TGTGCCATCAGTGGCGCGACAGGGAACTATGGCTACACCTTC. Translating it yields CAISGATGNYGYTF.

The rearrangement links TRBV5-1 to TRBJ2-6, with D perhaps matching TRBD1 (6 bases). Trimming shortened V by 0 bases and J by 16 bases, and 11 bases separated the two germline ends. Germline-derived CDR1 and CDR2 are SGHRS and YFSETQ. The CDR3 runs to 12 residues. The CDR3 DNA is TGCGCCAGCAGCTTGGTCTCCGGGACACTGACTTTC. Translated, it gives CASSLVSGTLTF.

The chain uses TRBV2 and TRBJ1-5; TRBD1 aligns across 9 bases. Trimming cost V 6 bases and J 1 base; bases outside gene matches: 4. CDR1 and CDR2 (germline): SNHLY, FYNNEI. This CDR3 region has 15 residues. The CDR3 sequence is CASRRDRVSNQPQHF. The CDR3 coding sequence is TGTGCCAGCAGGAGGGACAGGGTAAGCAATCAGCCCCAGCATTTT.

The CDR3 sequence: CAWGRGVGYGYTF. The CDR3 bases are TGTGCCTGGGGCCGTGGGGTAGGATATGGCTACACCTTC. The rearrangement joins TRBV30 to TRBJ1-2; D call uncertain. Germline V gives CDR1 GTSNPN, CDR2 SVGIG (reference sequence). The CDR3 length is 13 residues. Trimming took off 5 bases at V and 5 bases at J, with 15 bases between the two ends.

The CDR3 spells CASSQVEAGGQPQHF. The CDR3 DNA sequence: TGTGCCAGCAGCCAAGTCGAGGCAGGGGGTCAGCCCCAGCATTTT. The genes are TRBV4-2 and TRBJ1-5; TRBD1 matches 7 bases. J lost 6 bases, V lost 1 base, and 6 bases had no gene match. The CDR3 totals 15 residues. Germline CDR1 LGHNA, CDR2 YNFKEQ.

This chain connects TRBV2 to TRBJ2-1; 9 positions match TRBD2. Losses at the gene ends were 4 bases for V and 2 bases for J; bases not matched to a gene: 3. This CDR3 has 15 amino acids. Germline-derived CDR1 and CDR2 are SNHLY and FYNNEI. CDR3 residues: CASSVAGGTYNEQFF. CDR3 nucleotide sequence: TGTGCCAGCAGTGTGGCGGGAGGGACCTACAATGAGCAGTTCTTC.